This T cell receptor beta chain appears in the sequencing data of a study of T cells expressing NK-cell markers. Each CDR3 protein gets one entry in TCRdb, which reprocessed the 5' RACE reads and gives no DNA. The data show 350,000 to 450,000 distinct CDR3 sequences, and the top ten clones hold roughly 5.2%. Germline values: CDR1 DFQATT, CDR2 SNEGSKA (reference sequence). This CDR3 is 14 amino acids long. Sequencing was done on a sample of blood T cells: a sorted CD56 or NKG2C T cell subset, CD4+ or CD8+ T cells, or bulk PBMC T cells (not recorded which). This TCR was recovered from a man aged 18 to 69 in good health. The J gene is TRBJ2-1, the V gene TRBV20-1; TCRdb calls TRBD1, which cannot be checked without DNA. The CDR3: CSASSGQGGNEQFF.